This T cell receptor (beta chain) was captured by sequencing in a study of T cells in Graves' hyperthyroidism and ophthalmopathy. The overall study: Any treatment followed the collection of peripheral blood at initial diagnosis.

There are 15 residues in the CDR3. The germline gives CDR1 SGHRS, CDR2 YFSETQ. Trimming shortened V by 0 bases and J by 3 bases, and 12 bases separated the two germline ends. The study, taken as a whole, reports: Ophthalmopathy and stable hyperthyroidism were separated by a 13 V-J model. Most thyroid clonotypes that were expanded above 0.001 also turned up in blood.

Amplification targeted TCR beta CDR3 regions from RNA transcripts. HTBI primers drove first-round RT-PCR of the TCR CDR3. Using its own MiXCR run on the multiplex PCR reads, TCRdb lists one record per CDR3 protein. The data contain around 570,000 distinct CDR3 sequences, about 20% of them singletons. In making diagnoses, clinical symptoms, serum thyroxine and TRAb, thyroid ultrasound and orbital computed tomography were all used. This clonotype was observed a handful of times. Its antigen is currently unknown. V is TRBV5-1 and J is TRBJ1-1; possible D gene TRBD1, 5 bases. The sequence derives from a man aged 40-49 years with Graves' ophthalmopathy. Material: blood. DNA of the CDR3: TGCGCCAGCAGCTTGGCCCAGGGAGGATACACTGAAGCTTTCTTT. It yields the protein CASSLAQGGYTEAFF.